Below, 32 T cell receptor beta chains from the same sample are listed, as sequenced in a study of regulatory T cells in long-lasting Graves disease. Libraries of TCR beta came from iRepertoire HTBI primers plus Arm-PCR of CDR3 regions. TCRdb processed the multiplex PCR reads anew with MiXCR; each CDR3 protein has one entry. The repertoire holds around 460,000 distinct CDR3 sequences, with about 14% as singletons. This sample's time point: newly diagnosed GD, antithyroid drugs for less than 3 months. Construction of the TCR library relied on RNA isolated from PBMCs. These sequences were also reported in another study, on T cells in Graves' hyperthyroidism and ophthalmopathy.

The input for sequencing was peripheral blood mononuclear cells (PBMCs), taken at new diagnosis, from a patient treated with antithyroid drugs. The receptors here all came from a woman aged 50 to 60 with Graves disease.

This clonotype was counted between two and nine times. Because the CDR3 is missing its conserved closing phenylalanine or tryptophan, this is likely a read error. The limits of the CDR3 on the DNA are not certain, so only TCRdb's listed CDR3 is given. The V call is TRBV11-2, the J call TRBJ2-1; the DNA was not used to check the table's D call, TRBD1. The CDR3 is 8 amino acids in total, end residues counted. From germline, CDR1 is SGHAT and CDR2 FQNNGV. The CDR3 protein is CASSLRPP.

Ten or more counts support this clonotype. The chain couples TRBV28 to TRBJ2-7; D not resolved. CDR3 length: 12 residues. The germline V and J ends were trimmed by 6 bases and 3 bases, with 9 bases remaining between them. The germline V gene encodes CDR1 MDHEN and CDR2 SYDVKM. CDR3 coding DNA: TGTGCCAGCAGCCGGCACCTCTACGAGCAGTACTTC. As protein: CASSRHLYEQYF.

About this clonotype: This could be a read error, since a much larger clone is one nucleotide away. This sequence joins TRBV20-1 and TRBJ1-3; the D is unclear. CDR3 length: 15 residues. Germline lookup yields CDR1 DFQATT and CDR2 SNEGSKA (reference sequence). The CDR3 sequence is CSAGDLGQGGNTIYF. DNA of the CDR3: TGCAGTGCTGGAGATCTTGGGCAAGGTGGAAACACCATATATTTT.

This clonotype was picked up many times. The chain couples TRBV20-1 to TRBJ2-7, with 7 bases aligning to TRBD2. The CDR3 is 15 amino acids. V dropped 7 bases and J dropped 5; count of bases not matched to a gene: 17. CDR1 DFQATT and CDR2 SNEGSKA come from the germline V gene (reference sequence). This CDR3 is CSVPPRGSFHHEQYF. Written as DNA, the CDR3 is TGCAGTGTCCCACCCCGCGGGAGCTTTCACCACGAGCAGTACTTC.

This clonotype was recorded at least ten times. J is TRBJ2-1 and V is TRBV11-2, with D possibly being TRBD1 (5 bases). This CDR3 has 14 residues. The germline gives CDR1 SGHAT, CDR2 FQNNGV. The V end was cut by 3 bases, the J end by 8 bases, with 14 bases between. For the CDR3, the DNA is TGTGCCAGCAGCTTGAGTATCGCACAGGATGAGCAGTTCTTC. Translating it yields CASSLSIAQDEQFF.

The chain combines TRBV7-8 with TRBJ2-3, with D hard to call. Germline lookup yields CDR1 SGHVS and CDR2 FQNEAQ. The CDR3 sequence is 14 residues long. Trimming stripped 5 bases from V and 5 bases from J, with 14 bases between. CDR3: CASSQTGSGDTQYF. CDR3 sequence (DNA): TGTGCCAGCAGCCAGACGGGCTCCGGAGATACGCAGTATTTT.

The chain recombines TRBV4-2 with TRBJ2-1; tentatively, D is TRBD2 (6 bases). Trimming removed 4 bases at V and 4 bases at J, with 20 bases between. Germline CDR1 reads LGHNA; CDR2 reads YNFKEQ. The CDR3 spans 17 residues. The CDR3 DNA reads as TGTGCCAGCAGCCCCGTCGGAGGGAGCGGAGCATACAATGAGCAGTTCTTC. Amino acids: CASSPVGGSGAYNEQFF.

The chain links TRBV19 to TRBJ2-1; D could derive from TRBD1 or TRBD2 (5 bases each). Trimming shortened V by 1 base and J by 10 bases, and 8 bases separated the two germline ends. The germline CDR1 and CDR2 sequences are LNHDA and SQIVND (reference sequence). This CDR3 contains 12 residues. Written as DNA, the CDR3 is TGTGCCAGTAGTATAGTGGGGGTCGAGCAGTTCTTC. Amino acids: CASSIVGVEQFF.

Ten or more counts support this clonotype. The CDR3 DNA is TGTGCCAGCAGCCCTACACTAGTGGGGTCCTACAATGAGCAGTTCTTC. Amino acids: CASSPTLVGSYNEQFF. This rearrangement joins TRBV7-3 to TRBJ2-1; possibly TRBD2 for D (5 bases). In germline, CDR1 is SGHTA, CDR2 FQGTGA. Deletions cut 5 bases from V and 1 base from J, with 15 bases between. This CDR3 has 16 amino acids.

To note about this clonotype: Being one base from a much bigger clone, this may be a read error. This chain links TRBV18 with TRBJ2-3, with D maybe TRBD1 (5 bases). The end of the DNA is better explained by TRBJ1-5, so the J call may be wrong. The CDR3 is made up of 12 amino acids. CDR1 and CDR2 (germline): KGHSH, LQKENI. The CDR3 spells CASSPLRDSQHF. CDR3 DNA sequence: TGTGCCAGCTCACCACTACGGGACTCGCAGCATTTT.

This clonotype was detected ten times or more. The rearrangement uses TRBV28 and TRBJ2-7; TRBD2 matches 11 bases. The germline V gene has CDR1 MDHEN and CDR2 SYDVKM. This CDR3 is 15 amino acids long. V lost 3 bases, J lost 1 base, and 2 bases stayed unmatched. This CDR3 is CASSLGLADSYEQYF. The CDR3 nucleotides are TGTGCCAGCAGTTTGGGACTAGCGGATTCCTACGAGCAGTACTTC.

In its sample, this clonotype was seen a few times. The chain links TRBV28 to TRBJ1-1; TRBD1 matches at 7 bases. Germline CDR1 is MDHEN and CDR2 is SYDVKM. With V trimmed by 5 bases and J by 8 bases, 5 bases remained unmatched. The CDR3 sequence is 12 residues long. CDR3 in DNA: TGTGCCAGCAGTGTGATACAGGGGGAAGCTTTCTTT. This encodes CASSVIQGEAFF.

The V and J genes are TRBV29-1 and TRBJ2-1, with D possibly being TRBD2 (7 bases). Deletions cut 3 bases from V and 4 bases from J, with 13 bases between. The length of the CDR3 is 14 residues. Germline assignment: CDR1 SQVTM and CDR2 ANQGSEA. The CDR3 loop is CSVDEGGEYNEQFF. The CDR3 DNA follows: TGCAGCGTTGACGAGGGGGGGGAGTACAATGAGCAGTTCTTC.

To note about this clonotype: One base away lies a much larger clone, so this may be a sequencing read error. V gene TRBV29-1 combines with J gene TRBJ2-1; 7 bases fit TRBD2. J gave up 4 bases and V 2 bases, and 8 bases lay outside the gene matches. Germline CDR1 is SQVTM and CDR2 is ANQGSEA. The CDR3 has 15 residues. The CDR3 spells CSVESRTRIYNEQFF. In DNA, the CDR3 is TGCAGCGTTGAATCGAGGACTAGAATTTACAATGAGCAGTTCTTC.

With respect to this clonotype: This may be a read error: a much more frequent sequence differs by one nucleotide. The CDR3 spells CASRGGADTRYF. DNA for the CDR3: TGTGCCAGCAGGGGTGGGGCAGATACGCGGTATTTT. This chain uses TRBV6-2 or TRBV6-3 with TRBJ2-3, with D possibly being TRBD1 (5 bases). The germline gives CDR1 MNHEY, CDR2 SVGEGT. The CDR3 sequence is 12 residues long.

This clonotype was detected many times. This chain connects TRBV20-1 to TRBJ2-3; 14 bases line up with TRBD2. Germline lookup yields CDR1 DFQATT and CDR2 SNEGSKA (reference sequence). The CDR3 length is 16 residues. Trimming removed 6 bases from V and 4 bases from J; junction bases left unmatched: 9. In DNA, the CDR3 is TGCAGTGCCCAGACTAGCGGGAGGGCGGGGGCAGATACGCAGTATTTT. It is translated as CSAQTSGRAGADTQYF.

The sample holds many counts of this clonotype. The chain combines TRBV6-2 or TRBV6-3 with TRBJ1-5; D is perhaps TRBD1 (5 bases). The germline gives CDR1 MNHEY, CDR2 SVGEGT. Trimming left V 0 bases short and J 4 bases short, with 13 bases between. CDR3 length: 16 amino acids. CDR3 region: CASSYSDWDVNQPQHF. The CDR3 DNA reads TGTGCCAGCAGTTACTCGGATTGGGACGTAAATCAGCCCCAGCATTTT.

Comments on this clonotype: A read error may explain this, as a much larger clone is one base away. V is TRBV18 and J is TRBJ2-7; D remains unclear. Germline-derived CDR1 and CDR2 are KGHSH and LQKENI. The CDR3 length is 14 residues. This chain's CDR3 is CVSSPARSTYEQYF. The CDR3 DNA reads TGTGTCAGCTCACCGGCCAGGAGCACCTACGAGCAGTACTTC.

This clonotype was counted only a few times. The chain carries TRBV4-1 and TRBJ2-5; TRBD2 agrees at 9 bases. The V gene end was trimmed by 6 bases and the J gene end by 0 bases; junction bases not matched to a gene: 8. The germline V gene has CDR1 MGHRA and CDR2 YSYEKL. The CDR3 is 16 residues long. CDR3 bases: TGCGCCAGCAGAAAGTTGACTAGCGGATACCAAGAGACCCAGTACTTC. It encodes CASRKLTSGYQETQYF.

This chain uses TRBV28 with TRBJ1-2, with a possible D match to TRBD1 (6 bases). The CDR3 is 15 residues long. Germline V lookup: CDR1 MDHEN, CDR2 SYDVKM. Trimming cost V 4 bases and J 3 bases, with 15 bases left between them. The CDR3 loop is CASSSPGQPHYGYTF. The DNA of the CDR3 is TGTGCCAGCAGTTCGCCCGGACAGCCCCACTATGGCTACACCTTC.

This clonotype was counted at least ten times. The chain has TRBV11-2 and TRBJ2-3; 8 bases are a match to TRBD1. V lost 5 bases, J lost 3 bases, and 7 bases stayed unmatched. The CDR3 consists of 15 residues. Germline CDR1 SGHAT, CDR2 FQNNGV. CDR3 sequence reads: CASSIRTGITDTQYF. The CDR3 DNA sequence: TGTGCCAGCAGCATTCGGACAGGGATAACAGATACGCAGTATTTT.

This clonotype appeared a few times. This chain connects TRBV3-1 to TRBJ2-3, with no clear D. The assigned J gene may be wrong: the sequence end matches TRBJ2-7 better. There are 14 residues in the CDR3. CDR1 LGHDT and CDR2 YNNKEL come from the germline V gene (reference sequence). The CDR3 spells CASSLHAVSYEQYF. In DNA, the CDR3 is TGTGCCAGCAGCCTACACGCCGTTTCTTACGAGCAGTACTTC.

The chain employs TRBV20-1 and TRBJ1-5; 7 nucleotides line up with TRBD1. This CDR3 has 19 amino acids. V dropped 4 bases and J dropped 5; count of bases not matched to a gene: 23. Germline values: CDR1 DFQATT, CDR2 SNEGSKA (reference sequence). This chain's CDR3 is CSATPDDRVDVGRYQPQHF. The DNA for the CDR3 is TGCAGTGCTACACCCGATGACAGGGTTGATGTTGGGCGTTATCAGCCCCAGCATTTT.

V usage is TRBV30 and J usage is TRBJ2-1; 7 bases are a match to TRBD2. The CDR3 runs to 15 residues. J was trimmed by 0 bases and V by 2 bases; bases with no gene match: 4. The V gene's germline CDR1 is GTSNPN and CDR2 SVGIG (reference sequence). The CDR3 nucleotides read TGTGCCTGGAGTCCAGCGGGAAGCTCCTACAATGAGCAGTTCTTC. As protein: CAWSPAGSSYNEQFF.

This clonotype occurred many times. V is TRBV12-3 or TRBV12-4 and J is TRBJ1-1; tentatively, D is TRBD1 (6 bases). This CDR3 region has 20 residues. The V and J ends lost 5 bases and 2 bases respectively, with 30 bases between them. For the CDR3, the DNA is TGTGCCAGCAGTAACTTCCCGACAGGTCCTCCTGGGGAGAGAAACACTGAAGCTTTCTTT. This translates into CASSNFPTGPPGERNTEAFF.

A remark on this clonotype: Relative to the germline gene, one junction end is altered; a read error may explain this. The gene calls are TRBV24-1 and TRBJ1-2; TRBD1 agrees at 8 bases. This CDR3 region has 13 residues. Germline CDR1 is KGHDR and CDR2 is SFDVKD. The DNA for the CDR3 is TGCGCCACCAGAGGCGGACAGGGAGATGGCTACACCTTC. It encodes CATRGGQGDGYTF.

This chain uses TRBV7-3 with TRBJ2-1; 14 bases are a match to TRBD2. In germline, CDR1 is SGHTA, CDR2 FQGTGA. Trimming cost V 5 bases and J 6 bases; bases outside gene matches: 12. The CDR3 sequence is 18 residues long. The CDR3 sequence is CASSTLLTSGRGLNEQFF. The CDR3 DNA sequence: TGTGCCAGCAGCACCCTCCTGACTAGCGGGAGGGGACTCAATGAGCAGTTCTTC.

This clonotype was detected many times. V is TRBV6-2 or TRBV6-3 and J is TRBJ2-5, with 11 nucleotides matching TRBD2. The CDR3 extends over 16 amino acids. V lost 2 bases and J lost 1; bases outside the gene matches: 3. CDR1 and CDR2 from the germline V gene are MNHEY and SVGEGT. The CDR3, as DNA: TGTGCCAGCAGTTACACCGGGACTAGCGGCCAAGAGACCCAGTACTTC. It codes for CASSYTGTSGQETQYF.

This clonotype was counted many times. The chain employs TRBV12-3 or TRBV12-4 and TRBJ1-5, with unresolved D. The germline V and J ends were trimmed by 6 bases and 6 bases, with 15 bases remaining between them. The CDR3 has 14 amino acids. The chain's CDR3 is CASRLTQEGQPQHF. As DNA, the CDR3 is TGTGCCAGCAGACTTACTCAGGAGGGTCAGCCCCAGCATTTT.

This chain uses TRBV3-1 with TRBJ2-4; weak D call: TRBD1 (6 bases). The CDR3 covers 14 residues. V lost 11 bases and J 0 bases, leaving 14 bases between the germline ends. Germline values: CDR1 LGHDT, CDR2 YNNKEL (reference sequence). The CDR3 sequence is CAAGWGLAKNIQYF. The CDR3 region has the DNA TGTGCCGCAGGGTGGGGGCTAGCCAAAAACATTCAGTACTTC.

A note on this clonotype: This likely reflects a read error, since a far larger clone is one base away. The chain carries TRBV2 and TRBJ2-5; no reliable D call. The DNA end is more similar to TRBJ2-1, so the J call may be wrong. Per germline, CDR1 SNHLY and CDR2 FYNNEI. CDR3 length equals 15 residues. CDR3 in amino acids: CASRQRDESYNGQFF. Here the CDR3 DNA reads TGTGCCAGCAGACAACGAGACGAAAGCTACAATGGGCAGTTCTTC.

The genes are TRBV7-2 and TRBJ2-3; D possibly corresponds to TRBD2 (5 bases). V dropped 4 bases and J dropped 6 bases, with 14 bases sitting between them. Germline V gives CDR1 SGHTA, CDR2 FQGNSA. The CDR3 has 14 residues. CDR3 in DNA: TGTGCCAGCAGCTCCCCGGGAAGGGCGGATACGCAGTATTTT. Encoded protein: CASSSPGRADTQYF.